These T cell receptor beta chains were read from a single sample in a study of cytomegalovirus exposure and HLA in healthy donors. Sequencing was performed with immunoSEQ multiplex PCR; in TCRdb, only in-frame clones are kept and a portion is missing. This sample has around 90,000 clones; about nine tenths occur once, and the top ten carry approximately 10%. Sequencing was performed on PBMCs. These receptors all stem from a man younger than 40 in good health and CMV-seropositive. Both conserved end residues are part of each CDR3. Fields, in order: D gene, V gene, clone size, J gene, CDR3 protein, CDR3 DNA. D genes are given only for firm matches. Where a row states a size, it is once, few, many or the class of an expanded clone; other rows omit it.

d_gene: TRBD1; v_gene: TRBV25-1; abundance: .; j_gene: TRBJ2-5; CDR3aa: CASSESGRGQGETQYF; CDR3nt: TGTGCCAGCAGTGAATCAGGCAGGGGGCAGGGTGAGACCCAGTACTTC
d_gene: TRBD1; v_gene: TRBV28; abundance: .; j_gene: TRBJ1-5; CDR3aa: CASSQGGQGRQPQHF; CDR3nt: TGTGCCAGCAGTCAGGGGGGACAGGGTCGTCAGCCCCAGCATTTT
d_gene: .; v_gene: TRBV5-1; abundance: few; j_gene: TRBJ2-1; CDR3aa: CASSLSVLNNEQFF; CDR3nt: TGCGCCAGCAGCTTAAGCGTCTTAAACAATGAGCAGTTCTTC
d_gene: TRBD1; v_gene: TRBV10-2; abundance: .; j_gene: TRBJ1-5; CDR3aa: CASSAEGAFQPQHF; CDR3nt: TGCGCCAGCAGTGCGGAGGGGGCTTTTCAGCCCCAGCATTTT
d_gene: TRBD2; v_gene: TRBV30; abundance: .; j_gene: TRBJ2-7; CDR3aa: CAWSGAGASYEQYF; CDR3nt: TGTGCCTGGAGTGGGGCGGGAGCTTCCTACGAGCAGTACTTC
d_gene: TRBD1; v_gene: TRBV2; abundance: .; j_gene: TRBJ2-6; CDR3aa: CASRPMGQGMAGANVLTF; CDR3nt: TGTGCCAGCAGGCCGATGGGACAGGGAATGGCTGGGGCCAACGTCCTGACTTTC
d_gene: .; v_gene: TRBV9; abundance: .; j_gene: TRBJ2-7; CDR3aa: CASSRDTTYEQYF; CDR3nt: TGTGCCAGCAGCCGGGACACCACCTACGAGCAGTACTTC
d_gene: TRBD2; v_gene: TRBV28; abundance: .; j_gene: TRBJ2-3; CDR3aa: CASSLSSGGSGTDTQYF; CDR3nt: TGTGCCAGCAGTTTAAGCTCTGGCGGGAGTGGCACAGATACGCAGTATTTT
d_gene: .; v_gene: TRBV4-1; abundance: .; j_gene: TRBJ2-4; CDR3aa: CASSQAGRGSKNIQYF; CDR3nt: TGCGCCAGCAGCCAAGCGGGGAGAGGGTCCAAAAACATTCAGTACTTC
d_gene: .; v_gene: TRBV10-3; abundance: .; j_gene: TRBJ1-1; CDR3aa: CAINPTGNTEAFF; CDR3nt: TGTGCCATCAACCCGACAGGGAACACTGAAGCTTTCTTT
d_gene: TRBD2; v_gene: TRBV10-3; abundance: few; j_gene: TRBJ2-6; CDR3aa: CATWGTSGRSRGANVLTF; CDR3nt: TGTGCCACCTGGGGGACTAGCGGGAGATCAAGGGGGGCCAACGTCCTGACTTTC
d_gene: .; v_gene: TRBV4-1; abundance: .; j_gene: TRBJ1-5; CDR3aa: CASSEYRMDGGSNQPQHF; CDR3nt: TGCGCCAGCAGCGAGTATCGGATGGACGGAGGTAGCAATCAGCCCCAGCATTTT
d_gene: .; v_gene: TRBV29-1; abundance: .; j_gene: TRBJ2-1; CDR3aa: CSVEDRSRHHYNEQFF; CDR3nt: TGCAGCGTTGAAGATCGATCCAGACATCACTACAATGAGCAGTTCTTC
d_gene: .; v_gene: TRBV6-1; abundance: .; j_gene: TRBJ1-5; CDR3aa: CASGQGNQPQHF; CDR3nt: TGTGCCAGCGGACAAGGAAATCAGCCCCAGCATTTT
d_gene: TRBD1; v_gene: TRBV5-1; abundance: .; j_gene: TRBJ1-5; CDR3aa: CASSLAPRTGTDQPQHF; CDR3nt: TGCGCCAGCAGCTTGGCCCCTCGGACAGGGACGGATCAGCCCCAGCATTTT
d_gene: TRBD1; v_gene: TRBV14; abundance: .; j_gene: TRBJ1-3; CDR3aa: CASSPDRGLGGNTIYF; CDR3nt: TGTGCCAGCAGCCCTGACAGGGGGCTAGGAGGAAACACCATATATTTT
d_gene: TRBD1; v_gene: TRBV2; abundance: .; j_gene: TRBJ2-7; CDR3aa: CASSQETGKIYEQYF; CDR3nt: TGTGCCAGCAGCCAAGAGACAGGGAAGATCTACGAGCAGTACTTC
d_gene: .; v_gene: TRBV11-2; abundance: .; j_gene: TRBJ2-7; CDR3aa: CASSLDMRTEALSYEQYF; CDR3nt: TGTGCCAGCAGCTTAGATATGAGGACAGAGGCCCTCTCCTACGAGCAGTACTTC
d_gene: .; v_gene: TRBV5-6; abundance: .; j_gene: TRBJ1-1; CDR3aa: CASSLWPGNTEAFF; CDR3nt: TGTGCCAGCAGCTTGTGGCCAGGTAACACTGAAGCTTTCTTT
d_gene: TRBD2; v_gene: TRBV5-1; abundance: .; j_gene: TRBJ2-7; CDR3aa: CASSLVGGGPEEQYF; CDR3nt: TGCGCCAGCAGCTTGGTTGGGGGAGGGCCGGAAGAGCAGTACTTC